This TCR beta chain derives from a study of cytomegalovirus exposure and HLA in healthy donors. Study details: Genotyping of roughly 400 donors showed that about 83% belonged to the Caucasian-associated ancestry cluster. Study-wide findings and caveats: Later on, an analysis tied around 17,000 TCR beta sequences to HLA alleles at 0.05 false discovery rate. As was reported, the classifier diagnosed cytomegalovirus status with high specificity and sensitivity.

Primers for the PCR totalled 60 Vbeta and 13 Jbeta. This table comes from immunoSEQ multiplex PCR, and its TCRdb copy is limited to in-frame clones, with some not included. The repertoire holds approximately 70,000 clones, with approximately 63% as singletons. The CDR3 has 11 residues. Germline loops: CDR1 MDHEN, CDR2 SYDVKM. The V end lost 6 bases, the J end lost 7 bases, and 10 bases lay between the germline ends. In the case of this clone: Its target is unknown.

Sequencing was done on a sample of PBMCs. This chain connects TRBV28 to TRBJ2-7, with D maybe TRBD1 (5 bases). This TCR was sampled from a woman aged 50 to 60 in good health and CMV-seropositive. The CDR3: CASSRTREQYF. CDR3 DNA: TGTGCCAGCAGCCGGACAAGAGAGCAGTACTTC. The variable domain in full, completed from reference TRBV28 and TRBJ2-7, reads DVKVTQSSRYLVKRTGEKVFLECVQDMDHENMFWYRQDPGLGLRLIYFSYDVKMKEKGDIPEGYSVSREKKERFSLILESASTNQTSMYLCASSRTREQYFGPGTRLTVT.